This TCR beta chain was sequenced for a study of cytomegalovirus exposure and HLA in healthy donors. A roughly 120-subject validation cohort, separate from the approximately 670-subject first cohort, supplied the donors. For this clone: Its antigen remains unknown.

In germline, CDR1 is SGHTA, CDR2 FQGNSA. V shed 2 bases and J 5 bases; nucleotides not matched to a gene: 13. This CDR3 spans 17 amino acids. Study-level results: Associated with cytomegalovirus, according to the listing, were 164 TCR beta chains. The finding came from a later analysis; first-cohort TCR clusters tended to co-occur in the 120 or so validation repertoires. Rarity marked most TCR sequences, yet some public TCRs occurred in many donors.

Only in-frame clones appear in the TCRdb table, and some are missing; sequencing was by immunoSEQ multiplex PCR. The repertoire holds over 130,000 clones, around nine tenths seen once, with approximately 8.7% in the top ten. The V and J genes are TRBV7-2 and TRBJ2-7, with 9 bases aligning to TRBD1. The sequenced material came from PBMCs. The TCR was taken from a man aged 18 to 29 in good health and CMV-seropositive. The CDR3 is CASSLSFPGQGNHEQYF. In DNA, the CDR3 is TGTGCCAGCAGCTTATCATTTCCGGGACAGGGCAACCACGAGCAGTACTTC.